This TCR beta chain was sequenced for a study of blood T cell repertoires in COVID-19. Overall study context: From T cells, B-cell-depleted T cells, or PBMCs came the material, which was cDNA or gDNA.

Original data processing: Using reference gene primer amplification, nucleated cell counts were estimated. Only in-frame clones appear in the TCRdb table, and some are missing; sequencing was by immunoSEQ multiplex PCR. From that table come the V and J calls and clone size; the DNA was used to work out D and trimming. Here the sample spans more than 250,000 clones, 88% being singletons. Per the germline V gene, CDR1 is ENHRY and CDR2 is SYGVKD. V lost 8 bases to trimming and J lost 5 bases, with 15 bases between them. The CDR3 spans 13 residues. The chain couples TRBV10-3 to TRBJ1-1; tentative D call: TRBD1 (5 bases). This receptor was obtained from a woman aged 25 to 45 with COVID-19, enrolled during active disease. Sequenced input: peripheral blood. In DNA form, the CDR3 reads TGTGCCATCTGCGATGGGGGAGGGACTGAAGCTTTCTTT. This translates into CAICDGGGTEAFF.